These 10 T cell receptor beta chains share one sample of origin, sequenced in a study of radiation and T cells in renal cell carcinoma. Clones were sequenced by immunoSEQ multiplex PCR, and TCRdb holds only the in-frame ones, with some missing. The sample carries 60,000 to 65,000 clones, roughly 79% recorded once. Time point meaning: blood 2 weeks post-SBRT. Specified treatment: 15 Gy SBRT to primary tumor, nephrectomy 4 weeks later. Sample: blood, taken from a patient whose treatment included radiotherapy and nephrectomy. The receptors derive from a man between 60 and 75 years old with renal cell carcinoma.

The genes are TRBV19 and TRBJ2-3; D gene uncertain. The CDR3 has 16 residues. V gave up 1 base and J gave up 1 base, with 12 bases separating them. CDR1 LNHDA and CDR2 SQIVND come from the germline V gene (reference sequence). The CDR3 protein is CASSIGKPSRTDTQYF. Written as DNA, the CDR3 is TGTGCCAGTAGTATAGGAAAGCCCTCCCGCACAGATACGCAGTATTTT.

The V and J genes are TRBV28 and TRBJ1-5, with 9 bases lining up with TRBD1. There are 15 residues in the CDR3. Looked up from germline, CDR1 is MDHEN and CDR2 is SYDVKM. Trimming removed 5 bases from V and 4 bases from J; junction bases left unmatched: 6. DNA for the CDR3: TGTGCCAGCAGTCGAGCCGGGACAGGGAATCAGCCCCAGCATTTT. Translating gives CASSRAGTGNQPQHF.

The V call is TRBV2, the J call TRBJ1-2; D remains unclear. V lost 3 bases, J lost 4 bases, and 9 bases lay in between. This CDR3 has 13 amino acids. Germline CDR1 SNHLY, CDR2 FYNNEI. The CDR3 reads CASSDGPAYGYTF. The CDR3 DNA sequence: TGTGCCAGCAGTGACGGGCCCGCCTATGGCTACACCTTC.

This chain joins TRBV19 and TRBJ2-3; perhaps TRBD1 as D (6 bases). Trimming shortened V by 3 bases and J by 9 bases, and 19 bases separated the two germline ends. This CDR3 has 15 amino acids. Per germline, CDR1 LNHDA and CDR2 SQIVND (reference sequence). This CDR3 is CASSMVAGTQGTQYF. Written as DNA, the CDR3 is TGTGCCAGTAGTATGGTTGCGGGCACCCAGGGGACGCAGTATTTT. Based on the CDR3 plus reference TRBV19 and TRBJ2-3, the full variable domain is DGGITQSPKYLFRKEGQNVTLSCEQNLNHDAMYWYRQDPGQGLRLIYYSQIVNDFQKGDIAEGYSVSREKKESFPLTVTSAQKNPTAFYLCASSMVAGTQGTQYFGPGTRLTVL.

The table lists this clone with a count of one. The V and J genes are TRBV5-1 and TRBJ2-3; 14 bases are a match to TRBD2. Germline CDR1 reads SGHRS; CDR2 reads YFSETQ. The CDR3 loop spans 15 amino acids. The J segment lost 9 bases and the V segment lost 3 bases, leaving 6 bases of the junction unmatched. The CDR3 nucleotides read TGCGCCAGCAGCTCAACGGGACTAGCGGGGGAGACGCAGTATTTT. It translates to CASSSTGLAGETQYF. Variable domain in full (rest from reference TRBV5-1 and TRBJ2-3): KAGVTQTPRYLIKTRGQQVTLSCSPISGHRSVSWYQQTPGQGLQFLFEYFSETQRNKGNFPGRFSGRQFSNSRSEMNVSTLELGDSALYLCASSSTGLAGETQYFGPGTRLTVL.

The chain recombines TRBV15 with TRBJ1-1; D unclear. Germline V gene data show CDR1 as LNHNV and CDR2 as YYDKDF (reference sequence). Trimming took 1 base from V and 5 from J, leaving 14 bases between them. This CDR3 region has 15 residues. DNA of the CDR3: TGTGCCACCAGCAGAGTTCTGACCAGCCAGACTGAAGCTTTCTTT. It translates to CATSRVLTSQTEAFF. The complete variable domain, with remaining parts taken from reference TRBV15 and TRBJ1-1, reads DAMVIQNPRYQVTQFGKPVTLSCSQTLNHNVMYWYQQKSSQAPKLLFHYYDKDFNNEADTPDNFQSRRPNTSFCFLDIRSPGLGDTAMYLCATSRVLTSQTEAFFGQGTRLTVV.

This clone came up once. The CDR3 region has the DNA TGTGCCAGCAGCTTAGGTGGGGCTTACACAGATACGCAGTATTTT. Amino acids: CASSLGGAYTDTQYF. This chain connects TRBV7-2 to TRBJ2-3; D may be TRBD1 (5 bases). CDR3 length equals 15 residues. Looked up from germline, CDR1 is SGHTA and CDR2 is FQGNSA. Trimming took 1 base from V and 2 from J, leaving 10 bases between them. Complete variable domain (other parts from reference TRBV7-2 and TRBJ2-3): GAGVSQSPSNKVTEKGKDVELRCDPISGHTALYWYRQSLGQGLEFLIYFQGNSAPDKSGLPSDRFSAERTGGSVSTLTIQRTQQEDSAVYLCASSLGGAYTDTQYFGPGTRLTVL.

This chain connects TRBV7-2 to TRBJ2-4; D is tentatively TRBD1 or TRBD2 (5 bases each). Germline V gene lookup returns CDR1 SGHTA and CDR2 FQGNSA. The CDR3 length is 16 residues. V shed 2 bases and J shed 3 bases, with 14 bases lying between them. Written as DNA, the CDR3 is TGTGCCAGCAGCTTATTGGGGGATGACTTCAAAAACATTCAGTACTTC. Translated, it gives CASSLLGDDFKNIQYF.

There are a few counts of this clone. The chain uses TRBV5-1 and TRBJ1-1; D not certain. Germline CDR1 SGHRS, CDR2 YFSETQ. The CDR3 has 14 residues. V lost 3 bases and J 0 bases, leaving 9 bases between the germline ends. The CDR3 bases are TGCGCCAGCAGCTCCCAGACGGTGAACACTGAAGCTTTCTTT. This gives the protein CASSSQTVNTEAFF.

The rearrangement joins TRBV9 to TRBJ2-7; TRBD2 aligns across 14 bases. There are 16 residues in the CDR3. Germline CDR1 reads SGDLS; CDR2 reads YYNGEE. The V segment lost 4 bases and the J segment 6 bases; nucleotides outside the gene matches: 9. In DNA form, the CDR3 reads TGTGCCAGCAGCTTTGGGACTAGCGGGGGAGAGGGCGAGCAGTACTTC. Translating gives CASSFGTSGGEGEQYF. The whole variable domain, remainder taken from reference TRBV9 and TRBJ2-7, is DSGVTQTPKHLITATGQRVTLRCSPRSGDLSVYWYQQSLDQGLQFLIQYYNGEERAKGNILERFSAQQFPDLHSELNLSSLELGDSALYFCASSFGTSGGEGEQYFGPGTRLTVT.